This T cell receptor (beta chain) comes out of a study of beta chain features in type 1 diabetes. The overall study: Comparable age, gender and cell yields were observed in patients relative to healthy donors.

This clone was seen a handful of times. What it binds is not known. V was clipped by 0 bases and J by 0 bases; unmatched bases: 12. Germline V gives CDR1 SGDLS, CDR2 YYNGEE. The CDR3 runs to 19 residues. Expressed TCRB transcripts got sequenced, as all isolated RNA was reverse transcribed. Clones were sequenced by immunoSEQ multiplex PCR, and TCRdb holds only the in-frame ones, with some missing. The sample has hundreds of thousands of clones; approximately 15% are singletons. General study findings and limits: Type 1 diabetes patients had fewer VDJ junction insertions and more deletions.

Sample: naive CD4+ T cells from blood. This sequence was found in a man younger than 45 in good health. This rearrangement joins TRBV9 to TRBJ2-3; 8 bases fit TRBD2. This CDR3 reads CASSVDQPGLGGSTDTQYF. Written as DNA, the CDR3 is TGTGCCAGCAGCGTAGACCAACCGGGACTAGGAGGGAGCACAGATACGCAGTATTTT.